This T cell receptor beta chain is from a study of OX40 agonist ivuxolimab in advanced cancers. About the research overall: With a range of about 20 to 79, age averaged roughly 60 years, and 75% to 90% were male.

A note on this clone: Its antigen is not identified.

Sequencing used immunoSEQ multiplex PCR; TCRdb keeps in-frame clones, though not all of them. This sample has about 92,000 clones, with 84% found just once. Notes on the study in general: Certain nonresponding patients likewise had low normalized T-cell clonal expansion. Compared with others, partial responders at 0.1-3.0 mg/kg displayed clonal expansion among the lowest.

Enrollment shut out patients with autoimmune disease history or systemic immunosuppression. V gave up 4 bases and J gave up 2 bases; unmatched junction bases: 5. The CDR3 consists of 15 residues. CDR1 SGHNT and CDR2 YYREEE come from the germline V gene (reference sequence). This clonotype was sampled from an adult with an advanced solid tumor such as melanoma, head and neck, liver or kidney cancer. The chain couples TRBV5-4 to TRBJ2-1; TRBD2 aligns across 8 bases. The input for sequencing was CD4+ or CD8+ T cells sorted from blood, taken in a trial of the OX40 agonist ivuxolimab. As DNA, the CDR3 is TGTGCCAGCAGCCGAAGCGGGGGCGCCTACAATGAGCAGTTCTTC. This encodes CASSRSGGAYNEQFF.